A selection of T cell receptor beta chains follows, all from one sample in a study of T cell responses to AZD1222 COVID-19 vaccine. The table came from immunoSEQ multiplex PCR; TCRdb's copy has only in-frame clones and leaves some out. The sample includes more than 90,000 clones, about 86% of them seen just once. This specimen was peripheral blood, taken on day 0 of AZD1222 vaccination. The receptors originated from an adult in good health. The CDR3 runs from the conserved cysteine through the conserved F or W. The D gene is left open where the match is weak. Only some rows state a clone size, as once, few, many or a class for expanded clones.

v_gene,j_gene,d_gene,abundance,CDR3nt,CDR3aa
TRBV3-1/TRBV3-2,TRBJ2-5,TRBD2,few,TGTGCCAGCAGCCAAATTTTACGCGGGAGGGCTACGGAGACCCAGTACTTC,CASSQILRGRATETQYF
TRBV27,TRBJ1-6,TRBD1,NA,TGTGCCAGCAGTTTAGACAGGGCTAATTCACCCCTCCACTTT,CASSLDRANSPLHF
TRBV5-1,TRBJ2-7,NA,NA,TGCGCCAGCAGCTTGGAGGGCGGGACCTACGAGCAGTACTTC,CASSLEGGTYEQYF
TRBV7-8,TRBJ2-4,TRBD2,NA,TGTGCCAGCAGCCCAGGACTAGCGGGAGGTGGAAACATTCAGTACTTC,CASSPGLAGGGNIQYF
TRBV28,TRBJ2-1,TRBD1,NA,TGTGCCAGCAGTCCCGGGCTGGACAGGGGGCTGACGGGAGAGGGTGGTGAGCAGTTCTTC,CASSPGLDRGLTGEGGEQFF
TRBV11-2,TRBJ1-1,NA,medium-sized,TGTGCCAGCAGCTTAGATTCCAGGAACACTGAAGCTTTCTTT,CASSLDSRNTEAFF
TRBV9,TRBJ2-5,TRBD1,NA,TGTGCCAGCAGCGGGGGGGCCCTAGGACAGGGATTATTAGAGACCCAGTACTTC,CASSGGALGQGLLETQYF
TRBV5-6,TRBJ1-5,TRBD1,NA,TGTGCCAGCAGTCGGACAGGGGGCCAGCCCCAGCATTTT,CASSRTGGQPQHF
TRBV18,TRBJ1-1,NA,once,TGTGCCAGCTCATTGGACGGGAATAGCGAAGCTTTCTTT,CASSLDGNSEAFF
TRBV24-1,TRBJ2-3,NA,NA,TGTGCCACCAGTGGCGGTACGGATACGCAGTATTTT,CATSGGTDTQYF
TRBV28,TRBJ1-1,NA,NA,TGTGCCAGCAGTTTAAGGGCGATCACTTTCTTT,CASSLRAITFF
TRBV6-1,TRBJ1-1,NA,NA,TGTGCCAGCAGTGAAGCGAACACTGAAGCTTTCTTT,CASSEANTEAFF
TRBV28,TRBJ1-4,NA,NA,TGTGCCAGCAGTCTTATGTACGGGGGAACTAATGAAAAACTGTTTTTT,CASSLMYGGTNEKLFF
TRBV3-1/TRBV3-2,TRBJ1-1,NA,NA,TGTGCCAGCAGCCAAGGGTACCAGAACACTGAAGCTTTCTTT,CASSQGYQNTEAFF
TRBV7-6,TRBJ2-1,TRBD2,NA,TGTGCCAGCAGCTTAGCGCTCGGGGGACTAGCGGGAGACAATGAGCAGTTCTTC,CASSLALGGLAGDNEQFF
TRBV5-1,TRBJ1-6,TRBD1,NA,TGCGCCAGCAAGACAGGGGACGTCTCACCCCTCCACTTT,CASKTGDVSPLHF
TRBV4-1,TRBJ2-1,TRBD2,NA,TGCGCCAGCAGCCAACTTGTAGCGGGAGCAGAGTTCTTC,CASSQLVAGAEFF
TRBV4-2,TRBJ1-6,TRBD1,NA,TGTGCCAGCAGCCAAGAACTACAGGGGGCCTCCTATAATTCACCCCTCCACTTT,CASSQELQGASYNSPLHF
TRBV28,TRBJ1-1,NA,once,TGTGCCAGCAGTTTGAGGACGGGACTGAACACTGAAGCTTTCTTT,CASSLRTGLNTEAFF
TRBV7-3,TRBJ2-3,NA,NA,TGTGCCAGCAGAAACCGTGGAACAGATACGCAGTATTTT,CASRNRGTDTQYF
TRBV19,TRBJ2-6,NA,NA,TGTGCCAGTAGTACAACTTCTGGGGCCAACGTCCTGACTTTC,CASSTTSGANVLTF
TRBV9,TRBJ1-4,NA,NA,TGTGCCAGCAGCCCCCGGTGGCAGATTAATGAAAAACTGTTTTTT,CASSPRWQINEKLFF
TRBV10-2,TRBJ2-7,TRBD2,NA,TGCGCCAGCATCATTCCCCCTAGCGGGCGCTCCTACGAGCAGTACTTC,CASIIPPSGRSYEQYF
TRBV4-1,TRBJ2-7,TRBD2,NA,TGCGCCAGCAGCCAAGGACCCGGGAGGTTCACCTACGAGCAGTACTTC,CASSQGPGRFTYEQYF
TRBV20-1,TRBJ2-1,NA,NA,TGCAGTCCTTCTGGGGATGAGCAGTTCTTC,CSPSGDEQFF
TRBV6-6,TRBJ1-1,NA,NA,TGTGCCAGCACCGACCCGGGGGTCACTGAAGCTTTCTTT,CASTDPGVTEAFF
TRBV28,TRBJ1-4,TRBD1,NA,TGTGCCAGCAGTAAACAGGGGGCAAGCTCTAATGAAAAACTGTTTTTT,CASSKQGASSNEKLFF
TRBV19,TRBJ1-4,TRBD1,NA,TGTGCCAGTAGTCCGACAGGGGGAACTGTTTCTAATGAAAAACTGTTTTTT,CASSPTGGTVSNEKLFF
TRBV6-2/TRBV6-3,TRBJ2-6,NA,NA,TGTGCCAGCAGTTGGTTCTCTGGGGCCAACGTCCTGACTTTC,CASSWFSGANVLTF
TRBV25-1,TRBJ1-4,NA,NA,TGTGCCAGCTCAGGGTTCGGGGATGAAAAACTGTTTTTT,CASSGFGDEKLFF
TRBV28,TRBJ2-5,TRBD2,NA,TGTGCCAGCATTGCCCCCGGGACTAGCGTACAAGAGACCCAGTACTTC,CASIAPGTSVQETQYF
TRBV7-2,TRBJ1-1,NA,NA,TGTGCCAGCAGCTTAGCTTGGGTTAACACTGAAGCTTTCTTT,CASSLAWVNTEAFF
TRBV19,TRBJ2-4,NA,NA,TGTGCCAGTAGGACAGAGGCCTCCGGCAAAAACATTCAGTACTTC,CASRTEASGKNIQYF
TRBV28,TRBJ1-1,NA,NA,TGTGCCAGCAGTTTTGGCGCGGGGGCCTTGAACACTGAAGCTTTCTTT,CASSFGAGALNTEAFF